This T cell receptor (beta chain) was captured in a study of T cells in Graves' hyperthyroidism and ophthalmopathy. There are a few counts of this clonotype. Germline V lookup: CDR1 GTSNPN, CDR2 SVGIG (reference sequence). The CDR3 has 15 amino acids. V lost 5 bases, J lost 2 bases, and 8 bases stayed unmatched. Each 10 ml fresh peripheral blood draw supplied the PBMCs. RNA transcripts gave rise to amplified TCR beta CDR3 regions. First-round RT-PCR targeting the TCR CDR3 was performed with the HTBI primer set. Each CDR3 protein is one row after TCRdb ran MiXCR on the multiplex PCR reads. The repertoire includes approximately 530,000 distinct CDR3 sequences, 20% of them detected once, and 45% to 50% sits in the top ten.

The sequence came from a man in his forties or fifties with Graves' ophthalmopathy. The source material was blood. The chain links TRBV30 to TRBJ2-1, with 8 bases fitting TRBD2. The CDR3 nucleotides read TGTGCCTGGGACTCCCGGGGGGGTACCTACAATGAGCAGTTCTTC. Its translation: CAWDSRGGTYNEQFF.